Listed here is a single T cell receptor (beta chain). Its antigen is unknown. The identical CDR3 is also encoded by other nucleotide sequences in the sample. The entry originates in a study of shared clonotypes between healthy human individuals. The study, taken as a whole, reports: Naive CD4 clonotypes overlapped across a handful of donors at roughly 5.1%.

Germline V gives CDR1 SGDLS, CDR2 YYNGEE. The V gene lost 3 bases and the J gene lost 5 bases, with 3 bases spanning the gap. CDR3 length: 11 residues. Libraries were prepared by immunoSEQ multiplex PCR; TCRdb keeps only in-frame clonotypes and omits some of them. The table lists millions of clones, roughly 95% of them singletons. CD45RO negativity and positive selection for CCR7 defined naive CD8 cells, a population that excluded terminally differentiated effector memory CD45RA+ cells. This clonotype was obtained from a man aged 18 to 30 in good health. The V and J genes are TRBV9 and TRBJ2-1; D is unresolved. Sequencing input: naive CD8+ T cells sorted from blood. CDR3 nucleotide sequence: TGTGCCAGCAGCGCCGACAATGAGCAGTTCTTC. This codes for CASSADNEQFF.